One and the same sample provided the 25 T cell receptor beta chains below, sequenced in a study of T cell responses to AZD1222 COVID-19 vaccine. Measured with immunoSEQ multiplex PCR; TCRdb has only the in-frame clones, and not every one. This table holds about 120,000 clones, around 93% found once. Material: peripheral blood, obtained on day 0 of AZD1222 vaccination. These TCRs come from an adult in good health.

The rearrangement links TRBV24-1 to TRBJ1-5; D perhaps matches TRBD1 (5 bases). Trimming stripped 6 bases from V and 6 bases from J, with 11 bases between. CDR3 length: 13 residues. Germline CDR1 KGHDR, CDR2 SFDVKD. Written as DNA, the CDR3 is TGTGCCACCAGTAAGGGGACCGGTCAGCCCCAGCATTTT. Translated: CATSKGTGQPQHF.

The rearrangement links TRBV4-3 to TRBJ2-7; 9 positions agree with TRBD2. Germline trimming cut 4 bases from V and 6 bases from J; bases unmatched to any gene: 7. CDR1 and CDR2 from the germline V gene are LGHNA and YSLEER. The CDR3 spans 14 residues. As DNA, the CDR3 is TGCGCCAGCAGCCTTAGCGGGAGTTTCAGCGAGCAGTACTTC. It yields the protein CASSLSGSFSEQYF.

This clone was counted only a few times. The V and J genes are TRBV10-3 and TRBJ1-6, with no clear D. The CDR3 has 15 residues. Germline loops: CDR1 ENHRY, CDR2 SYGVKD. V was clipped by 4 bases and J by 9 bases, with 16 bases between them. For the CDR3, the DNA is TGTGCCATCAGTGGTACCCCGGGGATGGGTTCACCCCTCCACTTT. It specifies CAISGTPGMGSPLHF.

The chain carries TRBV7-2 and TRBJ2-3; D not resolved. CDR1 and CDR2 (germline): SGHTA, FQGNSA. Trimming pared 5 bases from V and 3 bases from J, leaving 12 bases between. This CDR3 has 14 residues. The CDR3 here is CASSNRASTDTQYF. CDR3 nucleotide sequence: TGTGCCAGCAGCAACCGGGCTTCGACAGATACGCAGTATTTT. Combining the CDR3 with reference TRBV7-2 and TRBJ2-3 gives the whole variable domain GAGVSQSPSNKVTEKGKDVELRCDPISGHTALYWYRQSLGQGLEFLIYFQGNSAPDKSGLPSDRFSAERTGGSVSTLTIQRTQQEDSAVYLCASSNRASTDTQYFGPGTRLTVL.

The CDR3 sequence is CASSIRGGGTEAFF. CDR3 nucleotide sequence: TGTGCCAGTAGTATACGGGGTGGGGGCACTGAAGCTTTCTTT. V is TRBV19 and J is TRBJ1-1; tentative D call: TRBD1 (5 bases). Germline CDR1 LNHDA, CDR2 SQIVND (reference sequence). The CDR3 covers 14 residues. V dropped 2 bases and J dropped 4 bases, with 11 bases sitting between them.

J is TRBJ2-3 and V is TRBV2; weak D call: TRBD1 (6 bases). Germline loops: CDR1 SNHLY, CDR2 FYNNEI. Trimming left V 8 bases short and J 0 bases short, with 18 bases between. This CDR3 is 16 amino acids long. CDR3 region: CASFRRGHSSTDTQYF. The CDR3 DNA follows: TGTGCCAGCTTCCGTCGGGGACATTCTAGCACAGATACGCAGTATTTT.

This clone appeared once. The J gene is TRBJ2-5, the V gene TRBV27, with D perhaps matching TRBD1 (5 bases). The CDR3 consists of 15 residues. Deletions cut 2 bases from V and 4 bases from J, with 14 bases between. CDR1 and CDR2 from the germline V gene are MNHEY and SMNVEV (reference sequence). The CDR3 DNA follows: TGTGCCAGCAGTTTAATCCAGGGCTCAGGAGAGACCCAGTACTTC. Translation: CASSLIQGSGETQYF.

This chain joins TRBV2 and TRBJ1-1; D is unresolved. Looked up from germline, CDR1 is SNHLY and CDR2 is FYNNEI. The CDR3 spans 15 residues. V lost 3 bases and J 0 bases, leaving 11 bases between the germline ends. This CDR3 reads CASSDGSLVNTEAFF. CDR3 DNA: TGTGCCAGCAGTGACGGCTCCTTAGTGAACACTGAAGCTTTCTTT.

The J gene is TRBJ1-6, the V gene TRBV25-1; no definite D call. CDR3 length: 16 amino acids. V was pared by 1 base and J by 8 bases, with 15 bases between. Germline values: CDR1 MGHDK, CDR2 SYGVNS. CDR3 sequence (DNA): TGTGCCAGCAGTGAATCCCGGGAAGGGATCTATTCACCCCTCCACTTT. As protein: CASSESREGIYSPLHF.

CDR3 DNA: TGTGCCACCAGTGACCTACAGGGTGCTAACTATGGCTACACCTTC. It translates to CATSDLQGANYGYTF. The chain couples TRBV24-1 to TRBJ1-2; D is possibly TRBD1 (6 bases). The CDR3 sequence is 15 residues long. The ends were cut back, 4 bases at V and 0 bases at J, with 11 bases in the middle. Germline CDR1 KGHDR, CDR2 SFDVKD.

V gene TRBV2 combines with J gene TRBJ2-7, with D perhaps TRBD1 or TRBD2 (6 bases each). This CDR3 has 13 residues. V was cut by 2 bases and J by 9 bases, with 14 bases left in between. Germline V gene data show CDR1 as SNHLY and CDR2 as FYNNEI. The chain's CDR3 is CASSEWWGAGQYF. The CDR3 bases are TGTGCCAGCAGTGAATGGTGGGGGGCAGGGCAGTACTTC. The full variable domain, in which reference TRBV2 and TRBJ2-7 provide the parts outside the CDR3, is EPEVTQTPSHQVTQMGQEVILRCVPISNHLYFYWYRQILGQKVEFLVSFYNNEISEKSEIFDDQFSVERPDGSNFTLKIRSTKLEDSAMYFCASSEWWGAGQYFGPGTRLTVT.

The rearrangement joins TRBV11-3 to TRBJ2-7; no definite D call. This CDR3 has 14 amino acids. Trimming stripped 0 bases from V and 6 bases from J, with 12 bases between. The germline V gene has CDR1 SGHNT and CDR2 YENEEA. The CDR3, as DNA: TGTGCCAGCAGCTTAGATCAAATGGGAAGCGAGCAGTACTTC. As protein: CASSLDQMGSEQYF.

This rearrangement joins TRBV2 to TRBJ1-2; D is ambiguous. V lost 6 bases, J lost 4 bases, and 12 bases lay in between. The CDR3 loop spans 13 amino acids. Germline lookup yields CDR1 SNHLY and CDR2 FYNNEI. Written as DNA, the CDR3 is TGTGCCAGCAGGGTAGGGTGGGCCTATGGCTACACCTTC. Amino acid sequence: CASRVGWAYGYTF.

The gene calls are TRBV2 and TRBJ1-2, with unresolved D. This CDR3 has 12 amino acids. Germline CDR1 SNHLY, CDR2 FYNNEI. Trimming cost V 4 bases and J 5 bases, with 8 bases left between them. CDR3 nucleotide sequence: TGTGCCAGCAGTGGAGGGATTTATGGCTACACCTTC. This sequence encodes CASSGGIYGYTF.

In this sample, this clone turned up once. This rearrangement joins TRBV4-1 to TRBJ1-6; no clear D gene. The CDR3 totals 16 residues. The V gene's germline CDR1 is MGHRA and CDR2 YSYEKL. The V gene lost 1 base and the J gene lost 9 bases, with 16 bases spanning the gap. Here the CDR3 DNA reads TGCGCCAGCAGCCAAGCTCCGCGTGGGAAGGGTTCACCCCTCCACTTT. Encoded protein: CASSQAPRGKGSPLHF.

V is TRBV7-2 and J is TRBJ1-3, with unresolved D. The CDR3 totals 15 residues. Germline CDR1 is SGHTA and CDR2 is FQGNSA. V was clipped by 4 bases and J by 2 bases, with 12 bases between them. Here the CDR3 DNA reads TGTGCCAGCAGCTCAGACACCTTTCCTGGAAACACCATATATTTT. Amino acid sequence: CASSSDTFPGNTIYF.

The CDR3, as DNA: TGTGCTAGTGGTTTGGTACTCAGCCGAACCACAGATACGCAGTATTTT. It is translated as CASGLVLSRTTDTQYF. The chain links TRBV12-5 to TRBJ2-3; D unresolved. This CDR3 comprises 16 residues. Trimming took off 0 bases at V and 2 bases at J, with 12 bases between the two ends. The V gene's germline CDR1 is LGHNT and CDR2 FRNRAP.

This rearrangement joins TRBV7-2 to TRBJ1-3; D is unresolved. V lost 1 base and J 0 bases, leaving 7 bases between the germline ends. Germline CDR1 and CDR2: SGHTA and FQGNSA. CDR3 size: 15 residues. Here the CDR3 reads CASSLVGSSGNTIYF. As DNA, the CDR3 is TGTGCCAGCAGCTTAGTTGGCAGCTCTGGAAACACCATATATTTT.

The rearrangement links TRBV19 to TRBJ1-1; a weak D match, TRBD1 (5 bases). The CDR3 length is 14 residues. Germline V gene data show CDR1 as LNHDA and CDR2 as SQIVND (reference sequence). Trimming pared 2 bases from V and 1 base from J, leaving 8 bases between. The CDR3 nucleotides read TGTGCCAGTAGTATACAGGGATGGAACACTGAAGCTTTCTTT. It yields the protein CASSIQGWNTEAFF.

The chain recombines TRBV12-3 or TRBV12-4 with TRBJ2-7, with D unclear. Trimming left V 5 bases short and J 3 bases short, with 8 bases between. CDR3 size: 12 residues. This CDR3 is CASSPNLYEQYF. The CDR3 nucleotides are TGTGCCAGCAGTCCGAACCTCTACGAGCAGTACTTC.

The chain joins TRBV6-5 to TRBJ1-2; D uncertain. Germline CDR1 MNHEY, CDR2 SVGAGI. V was cut by 0 bases and J by 8 bases, with 16 bases left in between. The CDR3 loop spans 15 amino acids. The CDR3 loop is CASSYSLGNLGGYTF. The DNA for the CDR3 is TGTGCCAGCAGTTACTCCTTAGGGAACCTGGGGGGCTACACCTTC.

This sequence joins TRBV2 and TRBJ2-1, with 9 nucleotides matching TRBD2. This CDR3 region has 14 residues. Germline V lookup: CDR1 SNHLY, CDR2 FYNNEI. V gave up 6 bases and J gave up 8 bases; unmatched junction bases: 8. The CDR3 region is CASRKREVTDEQFF. CDR3 bases: TGTGCCAGCAGGAAGCGGGAGGTTACAGATGAGCAGTTCTTC.

CDR3 residues: CASSTRRGQDNSNQPQHF. In DNA form, the CDR3 reads TGTGCCAGCAGCACCAGGAGGGGACAGGATAATAGCAATCAGCCCCAGCATTTT. The gene calls are TRBV2 and TRBJ1-5, with 8 bases identical to TRBD1. Germline V gives CDR1 SNHLY, CDR2 FYNNEI. The CDR3 is 18 residues long. The ends lost 6 bases at V and 0 bases at J; junction bases unmatched: 13.

The chain combines TRBV6-5 with TRBJ1-5; no reliable D call. The germline V and J ends were trimmed by 2 bases and 4 bases, with 9 bases remaining between them. CDR3 length equals 14 residues. Per germline, CDR1 MNHEY and CDR2 SVGAGI. This CDR3 reads CASSYISVNQPQHF. CDR3 DNA sequence: TGTGCCAGCAGTTACATTTCGGTGAATCAGCCCCAGCATTTT.

This rearrangement joins TRBV27 to TRBJ2-3, with TRBD1 matching 9 bases. Per germline, CDR1 MNHEY and CDR2 SMNVEV (reference sequence). V trimming: 5 bases; J trimming: 0 bases; junction bases outside the gene matches: 12. This CDR3 has 18 amino acids. The CDR3 DNA is TGTGCCAGCAGTCCCGCCCCCGGGACAGGGCCTAGCACAGATACGCAGTATTTT. Translation: CASSPAPGTGPSTDTQYF.